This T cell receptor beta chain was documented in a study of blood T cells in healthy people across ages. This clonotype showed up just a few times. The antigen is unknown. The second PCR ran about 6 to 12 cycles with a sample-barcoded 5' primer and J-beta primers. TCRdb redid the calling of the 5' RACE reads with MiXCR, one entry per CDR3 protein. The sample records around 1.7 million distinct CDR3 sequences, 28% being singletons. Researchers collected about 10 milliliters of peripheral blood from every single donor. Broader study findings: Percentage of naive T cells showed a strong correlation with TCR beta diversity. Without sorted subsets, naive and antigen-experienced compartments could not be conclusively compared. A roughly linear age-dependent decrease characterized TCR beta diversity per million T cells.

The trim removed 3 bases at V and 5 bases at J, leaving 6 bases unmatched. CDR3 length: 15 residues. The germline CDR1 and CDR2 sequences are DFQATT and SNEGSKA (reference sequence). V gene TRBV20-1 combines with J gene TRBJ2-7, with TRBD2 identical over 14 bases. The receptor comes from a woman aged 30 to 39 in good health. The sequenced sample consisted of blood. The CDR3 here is CSARTTSGGDHEQYF. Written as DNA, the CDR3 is TGCAGTGCTAGGACGACTAGCGGGGGGGACCACGAGCAGTACTTC.